The 22 T cell receptor beta chains below come from one sample, sequenced in a study of Ad26.COV2.S vaccination and SARS-CoV-2 variants. Some clones are missing from TCRdb's copy, which holds only in-frame ones; the method was immunoSEQ multiplex PCR. This table has about 350,000 clones, 80% to 90% appearing once. This sample's treatment: about 20 received Ad26.COV2.S at low or high dose, single or two shots; about 5 received placebo; per-sample allocation not given. Sampling was done on day 63 after the first vaccine or placebo injection. The sequencing used peripheral blood, collected in a trial of Ad26.COV2.S vaccine versus placebo. The source of these receptors is a person between 18 and 65 years old who received the Ad26.COV2.S COVID-19 vaccine or a placebo.

The rearrangement links TRBV7-6 to TRBJ2-7; 11 bases are a match to TRBD2. Per germline, CDR1 SGHVS and CDR2 FNYEAQ. The CDR3 covers 15 residues. V shed 4 bases, J shed 5 bases, and the junction held 7 bases outside the gene matches. The CDR3 region has the DNA TGTGCCAGCAGCTCCGTAGCGGGAGGGCCAAACGAGCAGTACTTC. It encodes CASSSVAGGPNEQYF.

The V gene is TRBV28, the J gene TRBJ2-3, with 10 positions matching TRBD1. The germline gives CDR1 MDHEN, CDR2 SYDVKM. V gave up 3 bases and J gave up 6 bases; unmatched junction bases: 9. The CDR3 has 16 amino acids. This CDR3 reads CASSLSGTGVVDTQYF. In nucleotides, the CDR3 is TGTGCCAGCAGTTTGTCCGGGACAGGGGTAGTCGATACGCAGTATTTT.

The chain is built from TRBV3-1 (or the pseudogene TRBV3-2) and TRBJ1-1, with D tentatively TRBD1 (6 bases). The CDR3 length is 15 residues. With 2 bases removed from V and 8 bases from J, the gap between germline ends came to 18 bases. The germline V gene has CDR1 LGHDT and CDR2 YNNKEL (reference sequence). Written as DNA, the CDR3 is TGTGCCAGCAGCCAATTGCCAGGGGCTAACAAGGAAGCTTTCTTT. Residues: CASSQLPGANKEAFF.

The chain is built from TRBV5-1 and TRBJ2-5; D is unclear. Germline CDR1 and CDR2: SGHRS and YFSETQ. V dropped 2 bases and J dropped 3 bases, with 8 bases sitting between them. The CDR3 length is 13 residues. The CDR3 loop reads CASSFGMKETQYF. CDR3 in DNA: TGCGCCAGCAGCTTTGGAATGAAAGAGACCCAGTACTTC. Based on the CDR3 plus reference TRBV5-1 and TRBJ2-5, the full variable domain is KAGVTQTPRYLIKTRGQQVTLSCSPISGHRSVSWYQQTPGQGLQFLFEYFSETQRNKGNFPGRFSGRQFSNSRSEMNVSTLELGDSALYLCASSFGMKETQYFGPGTRLLVL.

The rearrangement uses TRBV13 and TRBJ1-1; perhaps TRBD1 as D (6 bases). Trimming pared 2 bases from V and 0 bases from J, leaving 13 bases between. Germline CDR1 reads PRHDT; CDR2 reads FYEKMQ (reference sequence). This CDR3 contains 16 residues. The CDR3 loop reads CASSLPAGQVNTEAFF. CDR3 sequence (DNA): TGTGCCAGCAGCTTACCCGCGGGACAAGTGAACACTGAAGCTTTCTTT.

The V gene is TRBV6-2 or TRBV6-3, the J gene TRBJ2-5; no clear D. The germline gives CDR1 MNHEY, CDR2 SVGEGT. The CDR3 extends over 13 amino acids. Deletions cut 6 bases from V and 5 bases from J, with 13 bases between. The CDR3 DNA follows: TGTGCCAGCAGCCTCGGGCTGACGGAGACCCAGTACTTC. This encodes CASSLGLTETQYF.

The rearrangement links TRBV28 to TRBJ2-7; 7 bases map to TRBD2. After removal of 6 bases from V and 2 bases from J, the junction contained 10 bases not matched to a gene. The CDR3 runs to 15 residues. Per germline, CDR1 MDHEN and CDR2 SYDVKM. The CDR3 reads CASSPTSDLTYEQYF. The CDR3 nucleotides read TGTGCCAGCAGCCCTACTAGCGACCTGACCTACGAGCAGTACTTC.

This clone is a singleton in its sample. The chain is built from TRBV20-1 and TRBJ1-5; D possibly corresponds to TRBD1 (6 bases). V was pared by 3 bases and J by 0 bases, with 15 bases between. This CDR3 has 16 residues. Germline V lookup: CDR1 DFQATT, CDR2 SNEGSKA (reference sequence). The CDR3 sequence: CSASPYRDNSNQPQHF. For the CDR3, the DNA is TGCAGTGCTAGTCCGTACAGGGATAATAGCAATCAGCCCCAGCATTTT.

The chain employs TRBV19 and TRBJ2-2; D is ambiguous. Germline assignment: CDR1 LNHDA and CDR2 SQIVND (reference sequence). V gave up 7 bases and J gave up 3 bases, with 9 bases separating them. The CDR3 extends over 13 amino acids. CDR3 amino acids: CASTIGHTGELFF. The CDR3, as DNA: TGTGCCAGTACAATAGGGCACACCGGGGAGCTGTTTTTT.

The rearrangement uses TRBV29-1 and TRBJ2-5; perhaps TRBD2 as D (6 bases). The CDR3 is made up of 12 amino acids. Germline CDR1 SQVTM, CDR2 ANQGSEA. V shed 7 bases and J shed 5 bases, with 14 bases lying between them. The DNA of the CDR3 is TGCAGCGCCTTGACTAGTCAGGAGACCCAGTACTTC. This sequence encodes CSALTSQETQYF.

V is TRBV5-1 and J is TRBJ1-4; 8 positions match TRBD1. J lost 8 bases, V lost 1 base, and 4 bases had no gene match. CDR3 size: 14 residues. Germline V lookup: CDR1 SGHRS, CDR2 YFSETQ. CDR3 residues: CASSLSGGEEKLFF. DNA of the CDR3: TGCGCCAGCAGCTTGTCAGGGGGCGAGGAAAAACTGTTTTTT.

The chain employs TRBV7-2 and TRBJ2-7, with 9 bases identical to TRBD2. Germline loops: CDR1 SGHTA, CDR2 FQGNSA. V lost 3 bases and J lost 0; bases outside the gene matches: 0. The CDR3 contains 14 residues. The CDR3 DNA reads as TGTGCCAGCAGCTTGACTAGCGGCTCCTACGAGCAGTACTTC. Translated: CASSLTSGSYEQYF.

The V and J genes are TRBV7-2 and TRBJ2-1, with 8 nucleotides matching TRBD1. This CDR3 is built from 13 residues. The V gene's germline CDR1 is SGHTA and CDR2 FQGNSA. The V and J ends lost 9 bases and 7 bases, in that order; junction bases with no gene match: 8. The CDR3 DNA follows: TGTGCCAGACGGACAGGGCCGGGGAATGAGCAGTTCTTC. Translated, it gives CARRTGPGNEQFF.

The CDR3 sequence: CASSRDRTGGDEKLFF. The CDR3 DNA reads TGTGCCAGCAGTCGGGATCGGACAGGGGGCGACGAAAAACTGTTTTTT. The chain links TRBV27 to TRBJ1-4; TRBD1 aligns across 11 bases. The CDR3 is 16 amino acids. In germline, CDR1 is MNHEY, CDR2 SMNVEV (reference sequence). V lost 5 bases and J lost 8; bases outside the gene matches: 10.

On this clone: This sample also contains other DNA sequences that code for the same CDR3. The gene calls are TRBV5-6 and TRBJ1-5; D remains ambiguous. The V gene lost 0 bases and the J gene lost 4 bases, with 5 bases spanning the gap. CDR3 length: 13 amino acids. The germline gives CDR1 SGHDT, CDR2 YYEEEE. The CDR3 DNA follows: TGTGCCAGCAGCTTGGGAGATAATCAGCCCCAGCATTTT. Amino acids: CASSLGDNQPQHF.

The genes are TRBV19 and TRBJ1-6; possibly TRBD1 for D (6 bases). V was clipped by 0 bases and J by 3 bases, with 9 bases between them. The germline V gene has CDR1 LNHDA and CDR2 SQIVND (reference sequence). The CDR3 has 16 residues. The CDR3 DNA reads TGTGCCAGTAGTATAGAGGGAGGGGGCTATAATTCACCCCTCCACTTT. Translating gives CASSIEGGGYNSPLHF.

This chain uses TRBV9 with TRBJ1-2, with TRBD1 as a possible D gene (6 bases). The CDR3 loop spans 16 amino acids. The germline gives CDR1 SGDLS, CDR2 YYNGEE. V was shortened by 0 bases and J by 4 bases, with 16 bases between the two germline ends. The CDR3, as DNA: TGTGCCAGCAGCGTAGCTTCGGGGGGCGGCGGCTATGGCTACACCTTC. It encodes CASSVASGGGGYGYTF.

This chain links TRBV30 with TRBJ2-1; TRBD1 agrees at 8 bases. CDR3 length: 14 residues. In germline, CDR1 is GTSNPN, CDR2 SVGIG (reference sequence). J lost 8 bases, V lost 6 bases, and 12 bases had no gene match. This CDR3 reads CACSPGGDWYEQFF. DNA for the CDR3: TGTGCCTGTAGTCCAGGGGGCGATTGGTATGAGCAGTTCTTC. The full variable domain, with the rest looked up from reference TRBV30 and TRBJ2-1, is SQTIHQWPATLVQPVGSPLSLECTVEGTSNPNLYWYRQAAGRGLQLLFYSVGIGQISSEVPQNLSASRPQDRQFILSSKKLLLSDSGFYLCACSPGGDWYEQFFGPGTRLTVL.

This chain links TRBV15 with TRBJ1-6; 9 nucleotides line up with TRBD1. The V and J ends lost 0 bases and 7 bases, in that order; junction bases with no gene match: 1. This CDR3 has 15 amino acids. The germline V gene has CDR1 LNHNV and CDR2 YYDKDF (reference sequence). The CDR3 sequence is CATSREGTGNSPLHF. CDR3 sequence (DNA): TGTGCCACCAGCAGAGAAGGGACAGGGAATTCACCCCTCCACTTT.

The V and J genes are TRBV14 and TRBJ2-2; unclear D gene. Deletions cut 3 bases from V and 4 bases from J, with 24 bases between. The germline V gene encodes CDR1 SGHDN and CDR2 FVKESK. CDR3 length: 19 residues. In nucleotides, the CDR3 is TGTGCCAGCAGCCACAAGTGGGTGGGGAACGTGAAGTCCACCGGGGAGCTGTTTTTT. Translation gives CASSHKWVGNVKSTGELFF.

The rearrangement links TRBV5-6 to TRBJ1-2, with a possible D match to TRBD1 (6 bases). Looked up from germline, CDR1 is SGHDT and CDR2 is YYEEEE. V lost 5 bases and J 0 bases, leaving 11 bases between the germline ends. The CDR3 length is 14 residues. The CDR3 sequence is CASSTGQPNYGYTF. The CDR3 DNA reads TGTGCCAGCAGTACCGGACAGCCTAACTATGGCTACACCTTC.

The chain joins TRBV19 to TRBJ1-2; D is undetermined. Trimming took off 5 bases at V and 0 bases at J, with 16 bases between the two ends. Germline assignment: CDR1 LNHDA and CDR2 SQIVND (reference sequence). The CDR3 is 16 amino acids. The DNA for the CDR3 is TGTGCCAGTAGTCCCGGGAGGTCCTCGGCTAACTATGGCTACACCTTC. As protein: CASSPGRSSANYGYTF.